This TCR beta chain was recovered during a study of blood T cell repertoires in COVID-19 (dated by TCRdb to the early 2020s). With respect to the entire study: Samples from collaborators originated in the United States, Italy and Spain and spanned both the acute and convalescent phases of COVID-19. The sample metadata nearly always contained a de-identified subject ID, COVID-19 status, age in years and sex. Samples were obtained from the ongoing ImmuneRACE study (first 160 participants) and from over 1,000 subjects provided by 6 global collaborators. The repertoires were released in a freely available public database meant as a resource for research on the immune response to SARS-CoV-2. The prospective study material was composed of cDNA or gDNA derived from T cells, B-cell-depleted T cells, or PBMCs. Where available, HLA class I and class II types were obtained from metadata supplied by the sample provider rather than from assay-based typing. Subjects who had been exposed to COVID-19, were actively infected with it, or had recovered from it provided the deeply sampled blood TCRbeta repertoires that made up the dataset.

Participants in the prospective study were enrolled through a virtual design, were aged about 18 to 89 years, and lived in about 25 United States geographic areas. Cohort assignment in the prospective study relied on participant-reported clinical history from a screening survey and a study questionnaire. Exposed participants had been in contact, within 2 weeks of entering the study, with a person who had a PCR-confirmed or clinician-diagnosed case of COVID-19. In the prospective study, mobile phlebotomists collected whole blood, serum and a nasopharyngeal or oropharyngeal swab from each participant. Over a roughly two-month period, participants in the prospective study had the option of providing additional blood draws and questionnaires. Before DNA extraction, blood samples from the prospective study were shipped at room temperature or frozen. Concerning this clone: What antigen it recognizes has not been identified. Within one base of it there is no much larger clone, and no base qualities were kept.

TCRbeta CDR3 regions were amplified from genomic DNA using the immunoSEQ Assay, a bias-controlled multiplex PCR. Regarding the original processing steps: Within the assay, amplification of reference gene primers was used to estimate how many nucleated cells each sample contained. Sequence reads were collapsed and filtered to measure the absolute abundance of every unique TCRbeta CDR3 rearrangement. For each sample, productive Simpson clonality was calculated by taking the square root of Simpson's diversity index across productive rearrangements. TCRdb took this table from immuneACCESS and kept in-frame rearrangements with V and J called. Such tables lack part of the clones; where checked against another copy, unresolved V genes explain under half of the gap, and the rest is unexplained. V, J and clone size were drawn from that table, and D and trimming were deduced from the DNA. The sample has about 230,000 clones on record, 75% to 90% of them singletons. Jointly, the top ten make up about 3.5% of the sample.

The germline V gene specifies SGHRS as CDR1 and YFSETQ as CDR2. V and J are trimmed by 8 bases and 9 bases, and the gene matches miss 12 bases of the junction. From its cysteine to its phenylalanine, the CDR3 spans 15 amino acids. Only the CDR3 DNA stays, 45 bases, in frame from base 1. The research as a whole found: The amount of clinical and demographic metadata varied by source and participant and was provided uncurated.

The sequence joins TRBV5-1 to TRBJ2-1; 12 central nucleotides agree with TRBD1. Sequences were obtained from PBMCs or T cells enriched from blood (not recorded which). This TCR was sampled from a woman in her twenties or thirties who had been exposed to COVID-19. The CDR3: CASIRDRGPGGEQFF. At the DNA level, the sequence is TGCGCCAGTATCCGGGACAGGGGGCCCGGGGGTGAGCAGTTCTTC. Here the CDR3 is joined to the reference TRBV5-1 and TRBJ2-1 genes, and the full variable domain is: KAGVTQTPRYLIKTRGQQVTLSCSPISGHRSVSWYQQTPGQGLQFLFEYFSETQRNKGNFPGRFSGRQFSNSRSEMNVSTLELGDSALYLCASIRDRGPGGEQFFGPGTRLTVL.